Shown below are 21 T cell receptor beta chains from a single sample sequenced in a study of early T cells in non-severe SARS-CoV-2 infection. Using its own MiXCR run on the 5' RACE reads, TCRdb lists one record per CDR3 protein. The sample has around 52,000 distinct CDR3 sequences, 6.2% seen once. The source material was whole blood. These receptors originate from an adult who was a healthcare worker with PCR-confirmed SARS-CoV-2 infection or an uninfected control (not recorded which).

Concerning this clonotype itself: It may be a read error: a sequence one base away is much more abundant. This chain links TRBV3-1 with TRBJ2-3, with TRBD2 matching over 10 bases. The CDR3 totals 16 residues. Germline lookup yields CDR1 LGHDT and CDR2 YNNKEL (reference sequence). This chain's CDR3 is CASSQRSGGARDTLYF. Written as DNA, the CDR3 is TGTGCCAGCAGCCAGAGGAGCGGGGGGGCGAGGGATACGCTGTATTTT.

This clonotype was seen ten or more times. The chain joins TRBV7-9 to TRBJ1-6; tentative D call: TRBD1 (5 bases). The CDR3 has 13 amino acids. CDR1 and CDR2 (germline): SEHNR, FQNEAQ (reference sequence). Trimming took off 6 bases at V and 7 bases at J, with 10 bases between the two ends. The CDR3 DNA reads TGTGCCAGCAGTCGATCAGGGAATTCACCCCTCCACTTT. It translates to CASSRSGNSPLHF.

This clonotype was observed many times. The J gene is TRBJ1-3, the V gene TRBV29-1; no definite D call. The length of the CDR3 is 11 residues. V was clipped by 3 bases and J by 6 bases, with 6 bases between them. The germline gives CDR1 SQVTM, CDR2 ANQGSEA. The CDR3 DNA follows: TGCAGCGTTGAGTTGGCAAACACCATATATTTT. Amino acids: CSVELANTIYF.

In its sample, this clonotype was seen many times. V usage is TRBV20-1 and J usage is TRBJ2-1, with 8 nucleotides matching TRBD1. This CDR3 comprises 13 residues. Trimming at V came to 8 bases and at J to 2 bases, leaving 5 bases not matched to a gene. The germline CDR1 and CDR2 sequences are DFQATT and SNEGSKA (reference sequence). CDR3 nucleotide sequence: TGCAGTCGTCAGGACAGGGCCTACAATGAGCAGTTCTTC. As protein: CSRQDRAYNEQFF.

At least ten counts were recorded for this clonotype. The chain combines TRBV5-1 with TRBJ1-1, with 7 positions matching TRBD1. V lost 5 bases and J lost 8; bases outside the gene matches: 3. From germline, CDR1 is SGHRS and CDR2 YFSETQ. This CDR3 spans 11 amino acids. CDR3 nucleotides: TGCGCCAGCAGACTGGGACAGGAAGCTTTCTTT. It is translated as CASRLGQEAFF.

This clonotype showed up many times. The chain is built from TRBV13 and TRBJ2-7, with 10 bases identical to TRBD1. This CDR3 comprises 23 residues. CDR1 PRHDT and CDR2 FYEKMQ come from the germline V gene (reference sequence). With 3 bases clipped from V and 0 bases from J, the junction kept 26 bases outside the gene matches. The CDR3 loop is CASSFSASWGQGKQRVNSYEQYF. The CDR3 DNA follows: TGTGCCAGCAGCTTTTCCGCTTCGTGGGGACAGGGGAAACAAAGAGTAAACTCCTACGAGCAGTACTTC.

The V gene is TRBV25-1, the J gene TRBJ1-3; 7 bases match TRBD1. The germline V gene has CDR1 MGHDK and CDR2 SYGVNS. Losses at the gene ends were 7 bases for V and 0 bases for J; bases not matched to a gene: 3. The CDR3 has 14 residues. The CDR3 region has the DNA TGTGCCAGCACCGGGGACAGCTCTGGAAACACCATATATTTT. As protein: CASTGDSSGNTIYF.

This sequence joins TRBV7-9 and TRBJ2-1; D could derive from TRBD1 or TRBD2 (5 bases each). The CDR3 has 16 residues. V was cut by 5 bases and J by 3 bases, with 17 bases left in between. Per the germline V gene, CDR1 is SEHNR and CDR2 is FQNEAQ (reference sequence). The CDR3 region has the DNA TGTGCCAGCAGCCCGACGGGGCAGTCCTTCTACAATGAGCAGTTCTTC. Translating it yields CASSPTGQSFYNEQFF. Supplemented by reference TRBV7-9 and TRBJ2-1, the full variable domain reads DTGVSQNPRHKITKRGQNVTFRCDPISEHNRLYWYRQTLGQGPEFLTYFQNEAQLEKSRLLSDRFSAERPKGSFSTLEIQRTEQGDSAMYLCASSPTGQSFYNEQFFGPGTRLTVL.

This chain links TRBV7-6 with TRBJ2-5, with D tentatively TRBD1 (6 bases). The CDR3 is 16 residues long. Germline V lookup: CDR1 SGHVS, CDR2 FNYEAQ. The V end lost 0 bases, the J end lost 4 bases, and 15 bases lay between the germline ends. The CDR3 nucleotides are TGTGCCAGCAGCTTAGCGGGGGACAATCGGGGAGAGACCCAGTACTTC. This sequence encodes CASSLAGDNRGETQYF.

Judged by abundance, this clonotype is medium-sized. This chain uses TRBV29-1 with TRBJ2-3; D is ambiguous. CDR3 length equals 12 residues. The V gene's germline CDR1 is SQVTM and CDR2 ANQGSEA. Trimming took 3 bases from V and 0 from J, leaving 4 bases between them. The CDR3 DNA reads as TGCAGCGTTGACCTCAGCACAGATACGCAGTATTTT. This codes for CSVDLSTDTQYF.

This chain links TRBV6-2 or TRBV6-3 with TRBJ2-3; D gene unclear. Per germline, CDR1 MNHEY and CDR2 SVGEGT. The CDR3 contains 12 residues. The V gene lost 6 bases and the J gene lost 6 bases, with 10 bases spanning the gap. The CDR3 protein is CASSTSRDTQYF. DNA for the CDR3: TGTGCCAGCAGCACCTCCCGGGATACGCAGTATTTT.

This clonotype has more than one count but fewer than ten. The chain is built from TRBV5-1 and TRBJ2-2; unclear D gene. This CDR3 has 15 amino acids. Germline CDR1 SGHRS, CDR2 YFSETQ. V was cut by 4 bases and J by 0 bases, with 10 bases left in between. The CDR3 nucleotides are TGCGCCAGCAGCCCTGGAGATACGAACACCGGGGAGCTGTTTTTT. It encodes CASSPGDTNTGELFF.

A single count supports this clonotype. The chain couples TRBV28 to TRBJ1-3; D unresolved. The CDR3 runs 14 residues. Germline assignment: CDR1 MDHEN and CDR2 SYDVKM. Deletions cut 3 bases from V and 0 bases from J, with 6 bases between. The CDR3 nucleotides read TGTGCCAGCAGTTTGGCCTACTCTGGAAACACCATATATTTT. This sequence encodes CASSLAYSGNTIYF.

The chain is built from TRBV4-3 and TRBJ1-3, with D maybe TRBD1 (5 bases). The V gene lost 0 bases and the J gene lost 3 bases, with 9 bases spanning the gap. The germline CDR1 and CDR2 sequences are LGHNA and YSLEER. CDR3 length: 15 residues. DNA of the CDR3: TGCGCCAGCAGCCAAGATCCGGGGGGTGGAAACACCATATATTTT. Translation gives CASSQDPGGGNTIYF.

The V gene is TRBV7-8, the J gene TRBJ2-2, with 9 bases aligning to TRBD1. CDR3 length: 15 residues. The V gene's germline CDR1 is SGHVS and CDR2 FQNEAQ. Losses at the gene ends were 5 bases for V and 5 bases for J; bases not matched to a gene: 6. CDR3 region: CASSHGQGNTGELFF. The CDR3 nucleotides read TGTGCCAGCAGCCACGGACAGGGGAATACCGGGGAGCTGTTTTTT. Variable domain in full (rest from reference TRBV7-8 and TRBJ2-2): GAGVSQSPRYKVAKRGQDVALRCDPISGHVSLFWYQQALGQGPEFLTYFQNEAQLDKSGLPSDRFFAERPEGSVSTLKIQRTQQEDSAVYLCASSHGQGNTGELFFGEGSRLTVL.

This clonotype was counted at least ten times. The chain uses TRBV7-2 and TRBJ1-1; 8 nucleotides match TRBD1. The germline V gene encodes CDR1 SGHTA and CDR2 FQGNSA. The trim removed 5 bases at V and 5 bases at J, leaving 13 bases unmatched. CDR3 length equals 16 residues. The CDR3 sequence: CASSPQSTGAETEAFF. CDR3 coding DNA: TGTGCCAGCAGCCCCCAGTCGACAGGGGCGGAGACTGAAGCTTTCTTT.

This clonotype appeared a few times. The chain combines TRBV20-1 with TRBJ2-7, with TRBD2 matching 11 bases. Germline assignment: CDR1 DFQATT and CDR2 SNEGSKA (reference sequence). The CDR3 contains 14 residues. V trimming: 2 bases; J trimming: 1 base; junction bases outside the gene matches: 1. The CDR3 sequence: CSARTSGGSYEQYF. In DNA form, the CDR3 reads TGCAGTGCTAGAACTAGCGGGGGTTCCTACGAGCAGTACTTC.

This clonotype came up many times. The CDR3 sequence is CASSQDQAVGAFF. In DNA, the CDR3 is TGCGCCAGCAGCCAAGATCAGGCAGTGGGAGCTTTCTTT. This rearrangement joins TRBV4-3 to TRBJ1-1; D gene uncertain. V was clipped by 0 bases and J by 10 bases, with 12 bases between them. This CDR3 comprises 13 residues. In germline, CDR1 is LGHNA, CDR2 YSLEER.

This clonotype was seen a few times. CDR3 in DNA: TGTGCCAGCTCACCGCCAGGGGGGAACACTGAAGCTTTCTTT. Translated: CASSPPGGNTEAFF. The genes are TRBV18 and TRBJ1-1; 7 nucleotides align to TRBD1. Germline V gene data show CDR1 as KGHSH and CDR2 as LQKENI. The CDR3 is 14 residues long. The J segment lost 1 base and the V segment lost 3 bases, leaving 2 bases of the junction unmatched.

This clonotype showed up many times. The chain employs TRBV11-2 and TRBJ1-6, with D uncertain. The germline gives CDR1 SGHAT, CDR2 FQNNGV. The CDR3 extends over 14 amino acids. V was clipped by 5 bases and J by 0 bases, with 5 bases between them. CDR3 DNA sequence: TGTGCCAGCAGCCCCAGCTCCTATAATTCACCCCTCCACTTT. This sequence encodes CASSPSSYNSPLHF.

This clonotype was observed at least ten times. The J gene is TRBJ2-2, the V gene TRBV18; 8 bases align to TRBD1. V lost 0 bases and J lost 4; bases outside the gene matches: 7. The CDR3 is 17 residues long. CDR1 and CDR2 (germline): KGHSH, LQKENI. The CDR3 DNA is TGTGCCAGCTCACCACCCAGGGGGCTTCAGAGCACCGGGGAGCTGTTTTTT. The encoded protein is CASSPPRGLQSTGELFF.